The T cell receptor (beta chain) described here comes from a study of shared clonotypes between healthy human individuals (dated by TCRdb to the early 2020s). Context from the whole study: The cohort comprised two women and three men aged 18 to 49 years. For each donor, CD4 naive and CD4 memory were each given three plates, CD8 naive was given two plates, and CD8 memory was given one plate. The study deeply sequenced blood TCR repertoires of about 5 healthy adults to estimate repertoire size and the extent of clonotype sharing between individuals. To increase sequencing depth and limit assay-specific biases, TCR repertoire library preparation and sequencing were carried out by different laboratories using diverse techniques. Each donor's leukapheresis produced roughly between about 0.85 and 10 billion PBMCs. Overall study outcomes, separate from this receptor: Naive subsets generally had larger estimated clonotype richness than memory subsets. Pairwise subsampling led to the expectation that sequencing depth would affect the degree of clonotype sharing among donors. Sharing across several donors was observed for 5% to 6.5% of naive CD4, about 3.2% of naive CD8, 2% to 2.5% of memory CD4, and about 0.4% of memory CD8 clonotypes. Compared with non-shared clonotypes, the clonotypes found in all four sorted-subset donors had higher generation probabilities. The small number of donors limited the genetic and exposure-history diversity represented. Rarefaction of sorted-subset datasets indicated incomplete sequencing despite the large sequencing depth. Sampling was limited to blood, and TCR repertoires in tissue likely differ from TCR repertoires in blood.

With regard to this clone: It has no known antigen specificity. Base qualities are not at hand, and no much larger clone is one base apart.

CD8 naive samples were obtained by positive selection for CCR7 among CD45RO-negative cells, yielding a CD45RA+CCR7+ population from which TemRA cells were excluded. Donors were healthy HIV-negative adults with no recently reported acute infections or vaccinations. All donors were Caucasian adults living in Nashville, Tennessee, USA. Blood was obtained by leukapheresis, after which PBMCs were separated by Ficoll-Histopaque density gradient centrifugation and cryopreserved in liquid nitrogen vapor phase. Analytical flow cytometry was used to check the purity and quantity of each magnetically sorted T cell population. Each sorted fraction had its genomic DNA isolated and then quantified by UV absorbance on a Nanodrop 2000c. CDR1 and CDR2 were assigned from the germline V gene (reference sequence) as MNHEY and SMNVEV. The CDR3 measures 15 amino acids from cysteine to phenylalanine. Only the CDR3 region is kept as DNA, spanning 45 bases read in frame from base 1. Cut back by 1 base and 0 bases, the V and J ends lie 10 bases apart.

Using the deep immunoSEQ assay, TCR CDR3 regions were amplified from genomic DNA by multiplex PCR. Genomic DNA extracted from each cell subset was distributed evenly over all wells of several immunoSEQ 96-well plates, and each plate served as one replicate. For sorted subsets, each replicate PCR was loaded with around 220 ng genomic DNA, equivalent to roughly 30,000 T cell genomes. Purified libraries were quantified with a Qubit 3.0 fluorometer, sized on a Bioanalyzer 2100, and re-quantified with the KAPA Library Quantification kit. Every immunoSEQ 96-well plate was sequenced on a dedicated single-read 150-cycle Illumina NextSeq 550 flow cell. In the source study's methods: Because the immunoSEQ output included only junctional sequences and no quality scores, the filtering could not be the same as the filtering used for full-length reads. To assign V/J genes and CDR3, sequences were annotated against IMGT germline references using PyIR, a Python wrapper for IgBLAST v1.9. Reads were removed for weak V/J assignments (E-value above 1e-6), missing CDR3, stop codons, out-of-frame junctions, or ambiguous translated residues. V3J clonotypes were defined as sequences sharing an identical inferred V gene, J gene, and CDR3 amino acid sequence. Percentage overlap between repertoires was computed as shared unique clonotypes divided by the size of the smaller repertoire. Repertoire richness was assessed with RTK rarefaction, the Chao1 estimator, and Recon v2.1 estimates of unobserved clonotypes. OLGA was used to compute generation probabilities for all TCRbeta clonotypes that the gDNA method yielded from a handful of donors. TCRdb limited this immuneACCESS table to in-frame rearrangements with V and J called. A share of clones is missing; checked studies link under half to unresolved V genes, and the rest is unexplained. The V and J calls and clone size come from that table; D and trimming were worked out from the DNA. A total of about 2,100,000 clones appear in this sample, more than 85% of them only once. Of the sample, approximately 1.7% is held by the ten largest clones.

Recombination connected TRBV27 to TRBJ2-7; no D segment can be confidently identified. This clonotype originated in a man aged 18 to 30 in good health. Some clones in this sample may be carry-over from other donors' samples. The sample comprised naive CD8+ T cells from PBMCs. The label giving this sample's cell subset or site can be read as: CD45RA+CCR7+. The nucleotide sequence reads TGTGCCAGCAGTTTATGGGCGGCCAACTCCTACGAGCAGTACTTC. Its translation reads: CASSLWAANSYEQYF.